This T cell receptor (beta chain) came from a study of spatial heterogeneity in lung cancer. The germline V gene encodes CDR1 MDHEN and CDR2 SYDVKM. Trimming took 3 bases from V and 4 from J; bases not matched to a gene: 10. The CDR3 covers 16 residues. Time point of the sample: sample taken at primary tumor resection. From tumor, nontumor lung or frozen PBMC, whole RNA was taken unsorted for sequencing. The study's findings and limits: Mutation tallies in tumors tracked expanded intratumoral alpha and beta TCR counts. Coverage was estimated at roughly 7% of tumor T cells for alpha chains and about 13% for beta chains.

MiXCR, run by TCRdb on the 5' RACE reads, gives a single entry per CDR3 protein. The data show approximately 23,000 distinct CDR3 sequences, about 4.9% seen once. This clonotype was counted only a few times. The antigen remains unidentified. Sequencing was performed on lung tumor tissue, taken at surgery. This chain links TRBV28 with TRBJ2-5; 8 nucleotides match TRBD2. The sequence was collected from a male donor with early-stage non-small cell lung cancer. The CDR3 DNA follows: TGTGCCAGCAGTTTTGGGGGGGCGGGAGGAGGAGAGACCCAGTACTTC. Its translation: CASSFGGAGGGETQYF. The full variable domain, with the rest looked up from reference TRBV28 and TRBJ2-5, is DVKVTQSSRYLVKRTGEKVFLECVQDMDHENMFWYRQDPGLGLRLIYFSYDVKMKEKGDIPEGYSVSREKKERFSLILESASTNQTSMYLCASSFGGAGGGETQYFGPGTRLLVL.